The 18 T cell receptor beta chains below come from one sample, sequenced in a study of blood T cell repertoires in COVID-19 (dated by TCRdb to 2018 to 2021). Receptor amplification or capture employed the immunoSEQ multiplex PCR assay. The source is immuneACCESS, and TCRdb retained only in-frame sequences with V and J called. Part of the clones is not carried over; for the studies checked, unresolved V genes explain less than half of this, and the remainder is unexplained. Recorded for this sample are about 190,000 clones; approximately 92% of them occurred a single time. 0.5% to 0.55% of the sample is taken by the ten largest. Sequencing used peripheral blood. These receptors originate from a man aged 50 to 59 with acute or convalescent COVID-19.

The gene calls are TRBV9 and TRBJ2-7; TRBD1 matches 8 bases. V gave up 0 bases and J gave up 0 bases; unmatched junction bases: 2. Germline V gives CDR1 SGDLS, CDR2 YYNGEE. CDR3 length: 15 amino acids. The DNA of the CDR3 is TGTGCCAGCAGCGTAGAACAGGGGGGCTCCTACGAGCAGTACTTC. It codes for CASSVEQGGSYEQYF.

V and J are TRBV7-6 and TRBJ1-3; no clear D. Trimming left V 1 base short and J 4 bases short, with 14 bases between. The CDR3 spans 16 residues. CDR1 is SGHVS, CDR2 FNYEAQ, per germline. The CDR3 region has the DNA TGTGCCAGCAGCTTAGGAGGGCCGGAACGAGGAAACACCATATATTTT. Translating it yields CASSLGGPERGNTIYF. The whole variable domain, filled in from reference TRBV7-6 and TRBJ1-3, reads GAGVSQSPRYKVTKRGQDVALRCDPISGHVSLYWYRQALGQGPEFLTYFNYEAQQDKSGLPNDRFSAERPEGSISTLTIQRTEQRDSAMYRCASSLGGPERGNTIYFGEGSWLTVV.

This sequence joins TRBV5-6 and TRBJ1-3; D gene ambiguous. This CDR3 spans 15 amino acids. V gave up 5 bases and J gave up 0 bases, with 12 bases separating them. Germline V gene sequence: CDR1 SGHDT, CDR2 YYEEEE. The chain's CDR3 is CASRPWSASGNTIYF. The CDR3 DNA reads TGTGCCAGCAGGCCTTGGAGTGCCTCTGGAAACACCATATATTTT.

This clone was recorded once. The chain recombines TRBV27 with TRBJ2-3; a weak D match, TRBD2 (6 bases). V gave up 2 bases and J gave up 2 bases, with 14 bases separating them. Germline-derived CDR1 and CDR2 are MNHEY and SMNVEV (reference sequence). The CDR3 runs 16 residues. The CDR3 DNA follows: TGTGCCAGCAGTTTAAGGGGTGGGGGGTTCACAGATACGCAGTATTTT. Translated: CASSLRGGGFTDTQYF.

This clone was found once. V is TRBV20-1 and J is TRBJ1-5; a weak D match, TRBD1 (6 bases). Between the trimmed V and J ends, which lost 3 bases and 3 bases, there was a span of 15 bases. The germline V gene has CDR1 DFQATT and CDR2 SNEGSKA (reference sequence). CDR3 length: 15 residues. The chain's CDR3 is CSASRTPGANQPQHF. In DNA form, the CDR3 reads TGCAGTGCTAGTCGGACACCAGGGGCCAATCAGCCCCAGCATTTT.

The CDR3 coding sequence is TGCGCCAGCAGCGTCCCCAGTGGGAGGGCCGTCAATGAGCAGTTCTTC. Translating gives CASSVPSGRAVNEQFF. This chain uses TRBV5-1 with TRBJ2-1; 7 bases are shared with TRBD2. This CDR3 is 16 amino acids long. The trim removed 4 bases at V and 6 bases at J, leaving 13 bases unmatched. Germline values: CDR1 SGHRS, CDR2 YFSETQ.

This sequence joins TRBV6-5 and TRBJ2-1; 9 bases are a match to TRBD1. The length of the CDR3 is 16 residues. Per the germline V gene, CDR1 is MNHEY and CDR2 is SVGAGI. V dropped 4 bases and J dropped 4; count of bases not matched to a gene: 8. DNA for the CDR3: TGTGCCAGCAGTTCCCCGGGACAGGGAATTTACAATGAGCAGTTCTTC. This translates into CASSSPGQGIYNEQFF.

The V and J genes are TRBV20-1 and TRBJ2-1; D is ambiguous. Germline assignment: CDR1 DFQATT and CDR2 SNEGSKA (reference sequence). The CDR3 consists of 10 residues. V was pared by 5 bases and J by 5 bases, with 4 bases between. The CDR3 loop reads CSAYNNEQFF. The CDR3 DNA reads TGCAGTGCTTACAACAATGAGCAGTTCTTC.

The chain uses TRBV7-9 and TRBJ1-2; TRBD1 is a possible D gene (6 bases). The CDR3 covers 17 residues. V lost 4 bases and J lost 1, with 19 bases in between. Germline V CDR1 and CDR2: SEHNR, FQNEAQ (reference sequence). The CDR3 region is CASSSTGSYRGNYGYTF. DNA for the CDR3: TGTGCCAGCAGCTCAACAGGGTCCTATCGGGGTAACTATGGCTACACCTTC.

The genes are TRBV6-5 and TRBJ1-5; 7 nucleotides agree with TRBD1. Germline assignment: CDR1 MNHEY and CDR2 SVGAGI. The J segment lost 11 bases and the V segment lost 7 bases, leaving 11 bases of the junction unmatched. The CDR3 is 13 residues long. The DNA for the CDR3 is TGTGCCAGCAACCTAAACAGGGGCTCGGCCCAGCATTTT. It translates to CASNLNRGSAQHF.

The rearrangement uses TRBV30 and TRBJ1-2, with D uncertain. This CDR3 is built from 14 residues. Looked up from germline, CDR1 is GTSNPN and CDR2 is SVGIG (reference sequence). In DNA, the CDR3 is TGTGCGGGAAAGGGAGCTGGGTTTAACTATGGCTACACCTTC. It is translated as CAGKGAGFNYGYTF.

This chain's CDR3 is CASSRTGGDTGELFF. Written as DNA, the CDR3 is TGTGCCAGTTCTCGGACAGGGGGGGACACCGGGGAGCTGTTTTTT. V usage is TRBV19 and J usage is TRBJ2-2, with 10 positions matching TRBD1. The ends lost 8 bases at V and 3 bases at J; junction bases unmatched: 6. CDR1 LNHDA and CDR2 SQIVND come from the germline V gene (reference sequence). CDR3 size: 15 residues.

V usage is TRBV5-1 and J usage is TRBJ1-2, with 10 bases fitting TRBD1. This CDR3 comprises 15 residues. Germline V gene data show CDR1 as SGHRS and CDR2 as YFSETQ. After removal of 3 bases from V and 8 bases from J, the junction contained 10 bases not matched to a gene. Here the CDR3 reads CASSSGQGVTRGYTF. In nucleotides, the CDR3 is TGCGCCAGCAGCTCCGGACAGGGGGTGACAAGAGGCTACACCTTC. The variable domain in full, completed from reference TRBV5-1 and TRBJ1-2, reads KAGVTQTPRYLIKTRGQQVTLSCSPISGHRSVSWYQQTPGQGLQFLFEYFSETQRNKGNFPGRFSGRQFSNSRSEMNVSTLELGDSALYLCASSSGQGVTRGYTFGSGTRLTVV.

CDR3 sequence reads: CASSVNGFPLRDTEAFF. The CDR3 DNA is TGTGCCAGCAGCGTAAACGGCTTCCCTCTCAGGGACACTGAAGCTTTCTTT. The chain recombines TRBV7-2 with TRBJ1-1, with D possibly TRBD1 on 5 matching bases. This CDR3 is 17 amino acids long. Trimming shortened V by 5 bases and J by 3 bases, and 22 bases separated the two germline ends. Germline assignment: CDR1 SGHTA and CDR2 FQGNSA.

There are a few counts of this clone. The chain has TRBV6-6 and TRBJ2-7, with a weak D call TRBD2 (6 bases). Trimming took 4 bases from V and 5 from J, leaving 18 bases between them. Germline values: CDR1 MNHNY, CDR2 SVGAGI (reference sequence). The CDR3 is 15 residues long. The CDR3 region has the DNA TGTGCCAGCAGTTTACTGGCCGGGGGATCCAACGAGCAGTACTTC. This sequence encodes CASSLLAGGSNEQYF.

The rearrangement links TRBV29-1 to TRBJ2-2; 8 bases match TRBD2. The CDR3 is 14 amino acids. The V gene's germline CDR1 is SQVTM and CDR2 ANQGSEA. V lost 6 bases, J lost 6 bases, and 9 bases stayed unmatched. The CDR3 DNA reads TGCAGCGTCAAAAGCGGGAGAGGGGCCGGGGAGCTGTTTTTT. Translation gives CSVKSGRGAGELFF.

The DNA of the CDR3 is TGCGCCAGCAGCCCCTTCCTAACCAAGTCCTACAATGAGCAGTTCTTC. As protein: CASSPFLTKSYNEQFF. This chain connects TRBV4-3 to TRBJ2-1; D is uncertain. The CDR3 covers 16 residues. Germline V gives CDR1 LGHNA, CDR2 YSLEER. The V end was cut by 4 bases, the J end by 1 base, with 14 bases between.

J is TRBJ1-2 and V is TRBV30, with D maybe TRBD1 (5 bases). Germline CDR1 is GTSNPN and CDR2 is SVGIG (reference sequence). Trimming took 4 bases from V and 8 from J, leaving 11 bases between them. The CDR3 runs to 11 residues. The CDR3 DNA is TGTGCCTGGACTTCAGGGCGCGGCTACACCTTC. Translating it yields CAWTSGRGYTF.